This T cell receptor beta chain was captured by sequencing in a study of OX40 agonist ivuxolimab in advanced cancers. The CDR3 totals 16 residues. Trimming cost V 1 base and J 5 bases, with 16 bases left between them. The germline V gene encodes CDR1 SGHNT and CDR2 YYREEE (reference sequence). Clones were sequenced by immunoSEQ multiplex PCR, and TCRdb holds only the in-frame ones, with some missing. The sample lists around 85,000 clones, around 90% occurring once. This specimen was CD4+ or CD8+ T cells sorted from blood, taken in a trial of the OX40 agonist ivuxolimab. The V gene is TRBV5-4, the J gene TRBJ2-1, with D possibly matching TRBD2 (7 bases). This TCR was recovered from an adult with an advanced solid tumor such as melanoma, head and neck, liver or kidney cancer. The CDR3 region is CASSLRGASGNNEQFF. CDR3 DNA sequence: TGTGCCAGCAGCTTGAGGGGGGCTAGCGGAAACAATGAGCAGTTCTTC.